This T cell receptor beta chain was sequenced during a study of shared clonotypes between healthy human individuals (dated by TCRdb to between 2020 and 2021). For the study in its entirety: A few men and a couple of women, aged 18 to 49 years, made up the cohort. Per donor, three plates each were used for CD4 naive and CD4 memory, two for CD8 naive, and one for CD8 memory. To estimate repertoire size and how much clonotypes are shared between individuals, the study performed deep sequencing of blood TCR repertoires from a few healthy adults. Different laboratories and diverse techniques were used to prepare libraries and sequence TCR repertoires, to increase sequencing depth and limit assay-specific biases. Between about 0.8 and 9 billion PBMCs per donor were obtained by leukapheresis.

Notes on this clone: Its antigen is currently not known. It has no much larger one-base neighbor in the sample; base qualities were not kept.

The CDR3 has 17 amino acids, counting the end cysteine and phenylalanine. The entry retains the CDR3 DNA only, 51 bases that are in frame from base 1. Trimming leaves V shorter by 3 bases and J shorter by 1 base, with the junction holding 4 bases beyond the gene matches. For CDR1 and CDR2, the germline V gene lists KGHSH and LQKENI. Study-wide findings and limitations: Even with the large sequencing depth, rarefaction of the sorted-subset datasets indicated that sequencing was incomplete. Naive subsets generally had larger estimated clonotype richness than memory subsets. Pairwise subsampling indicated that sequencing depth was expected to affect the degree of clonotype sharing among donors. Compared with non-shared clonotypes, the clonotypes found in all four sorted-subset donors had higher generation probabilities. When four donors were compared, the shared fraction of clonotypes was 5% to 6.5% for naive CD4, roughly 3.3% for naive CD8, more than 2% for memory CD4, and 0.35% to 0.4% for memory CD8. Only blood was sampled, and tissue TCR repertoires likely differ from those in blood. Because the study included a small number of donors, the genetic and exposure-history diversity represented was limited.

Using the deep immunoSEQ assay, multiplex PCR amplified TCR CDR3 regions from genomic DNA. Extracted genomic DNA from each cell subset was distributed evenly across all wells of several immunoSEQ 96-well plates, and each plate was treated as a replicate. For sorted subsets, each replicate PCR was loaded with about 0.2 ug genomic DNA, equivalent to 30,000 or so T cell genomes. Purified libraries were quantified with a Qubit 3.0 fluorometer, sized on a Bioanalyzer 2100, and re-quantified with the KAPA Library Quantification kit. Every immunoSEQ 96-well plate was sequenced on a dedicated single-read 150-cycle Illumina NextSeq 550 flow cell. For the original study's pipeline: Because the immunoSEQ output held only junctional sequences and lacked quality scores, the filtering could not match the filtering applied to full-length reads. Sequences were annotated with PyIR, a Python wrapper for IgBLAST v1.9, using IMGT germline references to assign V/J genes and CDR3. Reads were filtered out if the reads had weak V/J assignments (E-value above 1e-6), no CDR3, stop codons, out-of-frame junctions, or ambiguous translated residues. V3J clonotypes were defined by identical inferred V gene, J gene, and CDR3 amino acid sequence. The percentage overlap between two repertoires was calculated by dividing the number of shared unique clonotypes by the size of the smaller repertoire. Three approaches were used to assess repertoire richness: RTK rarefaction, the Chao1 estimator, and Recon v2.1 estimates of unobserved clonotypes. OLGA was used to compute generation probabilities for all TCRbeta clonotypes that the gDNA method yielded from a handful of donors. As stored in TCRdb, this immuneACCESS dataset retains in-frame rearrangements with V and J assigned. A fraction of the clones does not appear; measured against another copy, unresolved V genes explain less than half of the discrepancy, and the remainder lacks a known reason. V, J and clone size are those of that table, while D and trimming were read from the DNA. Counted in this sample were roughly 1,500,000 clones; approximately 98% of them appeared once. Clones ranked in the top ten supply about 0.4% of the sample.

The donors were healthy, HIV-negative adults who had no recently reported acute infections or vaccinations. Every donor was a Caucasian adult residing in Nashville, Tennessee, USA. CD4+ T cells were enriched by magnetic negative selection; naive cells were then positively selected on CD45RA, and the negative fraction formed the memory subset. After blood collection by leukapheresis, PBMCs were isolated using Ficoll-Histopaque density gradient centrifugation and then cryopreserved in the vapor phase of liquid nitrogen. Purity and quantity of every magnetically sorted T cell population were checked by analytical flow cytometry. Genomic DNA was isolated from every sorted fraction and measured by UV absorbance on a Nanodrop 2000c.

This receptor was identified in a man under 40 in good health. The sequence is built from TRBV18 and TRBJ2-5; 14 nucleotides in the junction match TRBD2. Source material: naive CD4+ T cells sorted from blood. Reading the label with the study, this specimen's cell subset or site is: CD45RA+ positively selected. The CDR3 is CASSPTSGRAFQETQYF. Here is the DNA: TGTGCCAGCTCACCGACTAGCGGGAGGGCCTTCCAAGAGACCCAGTACTTC. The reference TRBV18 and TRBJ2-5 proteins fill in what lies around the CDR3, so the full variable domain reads NAGVMQNPRHLVRRRGQEARLRCSPMKGHSHVYWYRQLPEEGLKFMVYLQKENIIDESGMPKERFSAEFPKEGPSILRIQQVVRGDSAAYFCASSPTSGRAFQETQYFGPGTRLLVL.